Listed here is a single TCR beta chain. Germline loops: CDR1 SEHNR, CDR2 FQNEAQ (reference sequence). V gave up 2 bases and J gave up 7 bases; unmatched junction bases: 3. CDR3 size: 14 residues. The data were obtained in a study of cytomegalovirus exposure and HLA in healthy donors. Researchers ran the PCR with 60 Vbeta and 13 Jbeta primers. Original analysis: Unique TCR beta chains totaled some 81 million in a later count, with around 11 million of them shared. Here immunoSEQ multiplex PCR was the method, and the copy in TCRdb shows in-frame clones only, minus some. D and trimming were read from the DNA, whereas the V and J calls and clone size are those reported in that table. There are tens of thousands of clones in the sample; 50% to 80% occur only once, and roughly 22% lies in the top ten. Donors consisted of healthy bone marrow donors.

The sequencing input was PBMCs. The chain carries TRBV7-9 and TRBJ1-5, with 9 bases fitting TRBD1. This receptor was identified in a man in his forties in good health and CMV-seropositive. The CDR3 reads CASSLTGGIQPQHF. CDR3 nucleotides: TGTGCCAGCAGCTTAACAGGGGGCATCCAGCCCCAGCATTTT.